This is a list of T cell receptor beta chains from one sample in a study of vaccination and CD4 T cells after COVID-19. A single record per CDR3 protein comes from TCRdb applying MiXCR to the PCR reads. The sample has tens of thousands of distinct CDR3 sequences; about 50% are singletons. These receptors have no known antigen. The starting material was CD4+ T cells from blood, cultured in vitro, obtained before SARS-CoV-2 vaccination. Source of these receptors: a human donor who received a COVID-19 vaccine. CDR3s include the opening cysteine and the closing phenylalanine or tryptophan. The order of the fields is clone size, V gene, J gene, D gene, CDR3 protein, CDR3 DNA. A D gene is named only where the DNA matches it firmly. Where a row states a size, it is once, few, many or the class of an expanded clone; other rows omit it.

.	TRBV19	TRBJ1-2	.	CASSPRLVGGYTF	TGTGCCAGTAGTCCCCGGCTCGTGGGAGGCTACACCTTC
.	TRBV24-1	TRBJ2-1	TRBD1	CATSDPGQGASEQFF	TGTGCCACCAGTGATCCAGGACAGGGGGCTAGTGAGCAGTTCTTC
.	TRBV19	TRBJ2-1	TRBD1	CASSKGQGASNEQFF	TGTGCCAGTAGTAAGGGACAGGGGGCGAGTAATGAGCAGTTCTTC
.	TRBV7-2	TRBJ2-2	TRBD2	CASSYGLAGTGELFF	TGTGCCAGCAGCTACGGACTAGCGGGCACCGGGGAGCTGTTTTTT
.	TRBV6-1	TRBJ1-5	.	CASRAGIGRSNQPQHF	TGTGCCAGCAGAGCGGGAATAGGGAGGTCGAATCAGCCCCAGCATTTT
few	TRBV2	TRBJ1-1	.	CASSAEAVGTEAFF	TGTGCCAGCAGTGCGGAGGCGGTGGGCACTGAAGCTTTCTTT
.	TRBV5-4	TRBJ1-6	TRBD1	CASSPQGGYNNSPLHF	TGTGCCAGCAGCCCGCAGGGGGGATATAATAATTCACCCCTCCACTTT
few	TRBV21-1	TRBJ2-5	.	CASSKAPETQYF	TGTGCCAGCAGCAAGGCCCCAGAGACCCAGTACTTC
.	TRBV12-3/TRBV12-4	TRBJ2-3	.	CASSFSGPSTDTQYF	TGTGCCAGCAGTTTTAGCGGCCCCAGCACAGATACGCAGTATTTT
.	TRBV5-4	TRBJ2-1	TRBD2	CASSLGVWTSSYNEQFF	TGTGCCAGCAGCTTGGGGGTCTGGACTAGCTCCTACAATGAGCAGTTCTTC
few	TRBV24-1	TRBJ2-5	.	CATSDLDEETQYF	TGTGCCACCAGTGATTTGGACGAGGAGACCCAGTACTTC
.	TRBV6-1	TRBJ1-5	.	CASNDRRGSNQPQHF	TGTGCCAGCAATGATAGAAGGGGAAGCAATCAGCCCCAGCATTTT
.	TRBV20-1	TRBJ1-5	.	CSVSRGGLNQPQHF	TGCAGTGTGTCACGGGGGGGATTAAATCAGCCCCAGCATTTT
few	TRBV7-9	TRBJ2-3	TRBD1	CASSLGQGSTDTQYF	TGTGCCAGCAGCTTAGGACAGGGAAGCACAGATACGCAGTATTTT
few	TRBV7-8	TRBJ1-5	TRBD1	CASSADRLDRGNQPQHF	TGTGCCAGCAGCGCCGACCGGTTGGACAGGGGCAATCAGCCCCAGCATTTT
.	TRBV7-8	TRBJ1-1	.	CASSSRTHEAFF	TGTGCCAGCAGCTCCAGGACGCATGAAGCTTTCTTT
.	TRBV11-2	TRBJ1-1	.	CASSPTGNTEAFF	TGTGCCAGCAGCCCGACAGGGAACACTGAAGCTTTCTTT
.	TRBV20-1	TRBJ1-2	TRBD1	CSANLDRANGYTF	TGCAGTGCTAACCTGGACAGGGCTAACGGCTACACCTTC
.	TRBV10-3	TRBJ1-1	TRBD1	CAIRAIDRAAFF	TGTGCCATCAGGGCTATAGACAGGGCTGCTTTCTTT
.	TRBV28	TRBJ1-3	.	CASSLNRVISGNTIYF	TGTGCCAGCAGTTTAAACAGGGTTATCTCTGGAAACACCATATATTTT
.	TRBV2	TRBJ2-3	.	CASSEWSASTDTQYF	TGTGCCAGCAGTGAATGGTCGGCTAGCACAGATACGCAGTATTTT
.	TRBV5-1	TRBJ2-5	.	CASSLEVQGSGETQYF	TGCGCCAGCAGCTTGGAGGTTCAGGGGAGTGGAGAGACCCAGTACTTC
.	TRBV24-1	TRBJ1-4	.	CATSDSRGGEKLFF	TGTGCCACCAGTGATTCACGGGGGGGTGAAAAACTGTTTTTT
few	TRBV27	TRBJ1-5	.	CASSLSGTPSNQPQHF	TGTGCCAGCAGTTTAAGCGGGACACCTAGCAATCAGCCCCAGCATTTT
.	TRBV19	TRBJ1-4	.	CASTQPGATNEKLFF	TGTGCCAGTACGCAACCAGGGGCAACTAATGAAAAACTGTTTTTT
.	TRBV20-1	TRBJ2-5	.	CSARDPGETQYF	TGCAGTGCTAGAGATCCAGGGGAGACCCAGTACTTC
.	TRBV12-3/TRBV12-4	TRBJ2-7	TRBD2	CASSSLLAGARYEQYF	TGTGCCAGCAGCTCCCTGCTAGCGGGGGCCAGATACGAGCAGTACTTC
.	TRBV27	TRBJ1-1	.	CASSLSGRTEAFF	TGTGCCAGCAGTTTATCGGGGCGAACTGAAGCTTTCTTT
.	TRBV10-1	TRBJ2-1	TRBD2	CASSESLLTSGVDEQFF	TGCGCCAGCAGTGAGTCGCTATTGACTAGCGGGGTCGATGAGCAGTTCTTC
few	TRBV19	TRBJ1-6	.	CASRVASPDNSPLHF	TGTGCCAGCCGGGTCGCGTCACCCGATAATTCACCCCTCCACTTT
.	TRBV4-1	TRBJ1-1	.	CASSQVGENTEAFF	TGCGCCAGCAGCCAAGTGGGGGAAAACACTGAAGCTTTCTTT
.	TRBV12-3/TRBV12-4	TRBJ2-3	.	CASSSDLTPQYF	TGTGCCAGCAGTTCCGACTTGACCCCGCAGTATTTT
once	TRBV18	TRBJ2-5	.	CASSPPLHQETQYF	TGTGCCAGCTCACCACCCCTCCACCAGGAGACCCAGTACTTC
.	TRBV20-1	TRBJ2-5	.	CSAVTGPEVTLETQYF	TGCAGTGCTGTTACAGGGCCCGAAGTAACCTTAGAGACCCAGTACTTC
few	TRBV7-3	TRBJ2-3	TRBD2	CASSSLEGLAGADTQYF	TGTGCCAGCAGCTCTCTCGAGGGACTAGCGGGAGCAGATACGCAGTATTTT
.	TRBV5-5	TRBJ1-3	.	CASSLNRASPSSGNTIYF	TGTGCCAGCAGCTTGAACAGGGCCTCCCCTTCCTCTGGAAACACCATATATTTT
.	TRBV25-1	TRBJ1-2	.	CASSGVHYGYTF	TGTGCCAGCAGTGGTGTCCACTATGGCTACACCTTC
.	TRBV6-1	TRBJ2-3	.	CASSVEYTDTQYF	TGTGCCAGCAGCGTCGAATACACAGATACGCAGTATTTT
once	TRBV6-1	TRBJ2-2	TRBD2	CASRPIAGSTGELFF	TGTGCCAGCAGACCCATAGCGGGGAGCACCGGGGAGCTGTTTTTT
few	TRBV7-6	TRBJ2-7	TRBD1	CASSRTGSYEQYF	TGTGCCAGCAGCCGGACAGGGTCCTACGAGCAGTACTTC
.	TRBV6-1	TRBJ2-5	TRBD1	CASSPLGQGRETQYF	TGTGCCAGCAGTCCTCTAGGACAGGGTCGAGAGACCCAGTACTTC
.	TRBV11-3	TRBJ1-1	TRBD1	CASSLLGQLYTEAFF	TGTGCCAGCAGCTTACTGGGACAGCTCTACACTGAAGCTTTCTTT
once	TRBV7-3	TRBJ2-2	.	CASSLRGRGGNTGELFF	TGTGCCAGCAGCTTAAGAGGCAGGGGAGGTAACACCGGGGAGCTGTTTTTT
.	TRBV7-2	TRBJ1-5	.	CASSLGRGGNQPQHF	TGTGCCAGCAGCTTAGGGAGGGGGGGGAATCAGCCCCAGCATTTT
.	TRBV6-1	TRBJ1-2	.	CASGGGGYGYTF	TGTGCCAGCGGCGGGGGTGGCTATGGCTACACCTTC
.	TRBV12-3/TRBV12-4	TRBJ2-3	TRBD1	CASSIHTGASTDTQYF	TGTGCCAGCAGTATCCACACAGGGGCAAGCACAGATACGCAGTATTTT
.	TRBV18	TRBJ2-1	.	CASSPIGVSYNEQFF	TGTGCCAGCTCACCAATAGGGGTCTCCTACAATGAGCAGTTCTTC
.	TRBV15	TRBJ1-4	.	CATSRDTGRGEKLFF	TGTGCCACCAGCAGAGATACAGGACGAGGTGAAAAACTGTTTTTT
.	TRBV6-5	TRBJ2-5	TRBD1	CASSYSYQGEETQYF	TGTGCCAGCAGTTACTCGTATCAGGGGGAAGAGACCCAGTACTTC
.	TRBV6-2/TRBV6-3	TRBJ2-7	.	CASRGLAYEQYF	TGTGCCAGCAGGGGACTGGCCTACGAGCAGTACTTC
few	TRBV6-1	TRBJ1-3	TRBD1	CASSGLRAGQGNTIYF	TGTGCCAGCAGTGGCCTCCGAGCGGGACAGGGAAACACCATATATTTT
.	TRBV25-1	TRBJ1-2	TRBD1	CASRPTGGYGYTF	TGTGCCAGCAGGCCAACAGGGGGCTATGGCTACACCTTC